Shown below are 17 T cell receptor beta chains from a single sample sequenced in a study of blood T cell repertoires in COVID-19. Profiling relied on immunoSEQ multiplex PCR, and the TCRdb table lists in-frame clones only, not all of them. Counted here are over 65,000 clones, about 81% occurring once; the ten biggest clones make up around a tenth. The material sequenced was peripheral blood. The receptors were gathered from a human donor in a cohort sampled during active COVID-19.

The table lists this clone with a count of one. The V gene is TRBV6-6, the J gene TRBJ1-1; D might be TRBD1 (5 bases). Trimming shortened V by 7 bases and J by 6 bases, and 12 bases separated the two germline ends. The CDR3 covers 12 residues. Germline CDR1 is MNHNY and CDR2 is SVGAGI (reference sequence). CDR3 in amino acids: CASTLGGAEAFF. CDR3 sequence (DNA): TGTGCCAGCACCTTGGGGGGAGCTGAAGCTTTCTTT.

The V gene is TRBV19, the J gene TRBJ2-2; the match to TRBD1 covers 9 bases. J gave up 3 bases and V 4 bases, and 3 bases lay outside the gene matches. Germline CDR1 is LNHDA and CDR2 is SQIVND (reference sequence). The CDR3 extends over 15 amino acids. CDR3 protein: CASSTWDRDTGELFF. The CDR3 bases are TGTGCCAGTAGTACCTGGGACAGGGACACCGGGGAGCTGTTTTTT.

V and J are TRBV30 and TRBJ1-4; TRBD1 is a possible D gene (5 bases). The CDR3 has 13 residues. Trimming pared 2 bases from V and 5 bases from J, leaving 9 bases between. Germline values: CDR1 GTSNPN, CDR2 SVGIG (reference sequence). CDR3 amino acids: CAWSRQMNEKLFF. CDR3 bases: TGTGCCTGGAGTCGACAGATGAATGAAAAACTGTTTTTT.

The chain carries TRBV4-3 and TRBJ2-7; possibly TRBD2 for D (6 bases). Trimming cost V 0 bases and J 7 bases, with 16 bases left between them. The germline V gene encodes CDR1 LGHNA and CDR2 YSLEER. This CDR3 contains 15 residues. CDR3 nucleotides: TGCGCCAGCAGCCAAGAGATAGCGGCCTACGGAGAGCAGTACTTC. Translated, it gives CASSQEIAAYGEQYF.

CDR3 region: CASSLVQQGGNTIYF. DNA for the CDR3: TGTGCCAGCAGTTTAGTCCAACAGGGTGGGAACACCATATATTTT. The V and J genes are TRBV28 and TRBJ1-3, with a tentative D call TRBD1 (6 bases). The V end lost 2 bases, the J end lost 7 bases, and 15 bases lay between the germline ends. The CDR3 totals 15 residues. Germline-derived CDR1 and CDR2 are MDHEN and SYDVKM.

The rearrangement uses TRBV28 and TRBJ2-7; 8 bases map to TRBD1. This CDR3 spans 14 amino acids. Germline assignment: CDR1 MDHEN and CDR2 SYDVKM. The V gene end was trimmed by 4 bases and the J gene end by 7 bases; junction bases not matched to a gene: 9. The CDR3 sequence is CASSSRDRRMEQYF. CDR3 nucleotides: TGTGCCAGCAGTTCTCGGGACAGGCGCATGGAGCAGTACTTC.

V is TRBV13 and J is TRBJ2-3; TRBD2 might be the D (5 bases). Trimming pared 3 bases from V and 2 bases from J, leaving 9 bases between. This CDR3 comprises 14 residues. Looked up from germline, CDR1 is PRHDT and CDR2 is FYEKMQ (reference sequence). Here the CDR3 DNA reads TGTGCCAGCAGCTTCAGCGGTTTCACAGATACGCAGTATTTT. Protein: CASSFSGFTDTQYF.

The chain carries TRBV18 and TRBJ1-3; D possibly corresponds to TRBD1 (6 bases). V was cut by 3 bases and J by 1 base, with 10 bases left in between. In germline, CDR1 is KGHSH, CDR2 LQKENI. The CDR3 consists of 15 residues. The CDR3 bases are TGTGCCAGCTCACCGCCGGACAGATCTGGAAACACCATATATTTT. It yields the protein CASSPPDRSGNTIYF.

This chain joins TRBV27 and TRBJ2-1; TRBD2 might be the D (6 bases). CDR1 is MNHEY and CDR2 is SMNVEV in the germline V gene (reference sequence). V lost 5 bases and J 15 bases, leaving 17 bases between the germline ends. There are 12 residues in the CDR3. The CDR3 bases are TGTGCCAGCAGTCCCTGGTCGGACTACCGGTTCTTC. As protein: CASSPWSDYRFF.

The rearrangement links TRBV7-2 to TRBJ1-5, with D perhaps TRBD1 (6 bases). The CDR3 length is 15 residues. The germline V and J ends were trimmed by 2 bases and 4 bases, with 12 bases remaining between them. The germline V gene encodes CDR1 SGHTA and CDR2 FQGNSA. In DNA, the CDR3 is TGTGCCAGCAGCTTAATGGGGCAGGGGAATCAGCCCCAGCATTTT. Protein: CASSLMGQGNQPQHF.

The chain joins TRBV10-3 to TRBJ2-7; D gene uncertain. V lost 5 bases to trimming and J lost 3 bases, with 5 bases between them. Germline assignment: CDR1 ENHRY and CDR2 SYGVKD. The CDR3 extends over 11 amino acids. CDR3 DNA sequence: TGTGCCATCAGTCCAGACTACGAGCAGTACTTC. It specifies CAISPDYEQYF.

V and J are TRBV16 and TRBJ2-3; 9 bases are a match to TRBD1. The CDR3 totals 18 residues. V lost 2 bases, J lost 0 bases, and 9 bases stayed unmatched. The germline V gene has CDR1 KGHSY and CDR2 FQNENV. CDR3 protein: CASSQLTTGGPSTDTQYF. The CDR3 bases are TGTGCCAGCAGCCAACTTACCACAGGGGGCCCGAGCACAGATACGCAGTATTTT.

CDR3 sequence: CSASSLGMNTEAFF. In DNA form, the CDR3 reads TGCAGTGCTAGTTCACTAGGGATGAACACTGAAGCTTTCTTT. The chain combines TRBV20-1 with TRBJ1-1; D gene unclear. Germline-derived CDR1 and CDR2 are DFQATT and SNEGSKA (reference sequence). V was trimmed by 3 bases and J by 0 bases, leaving 11 bases between them. This CDR3 is built from 14 residues.

V gene TRBV4-1 combines with J gene TRBJ2-3; TRBD1 is a possible D gene (6 bases). This CDR3 has 15 amino acids. Trimming stripped 3 bases from V and 7 bases from J, with 17 bases between. The germline CDR1 and CDR2 sequences are MGHRA and YSYEKL. CDR3: CASSHSIGGGYTQYF. DNA for the CDR3: TGCGCCAGCAGCCACTCAATTGGGGGCGGGTATACGCAGTATTTT.

The chain carries TRBV9 and TRBJ2-5; TRBD2 matches 7 bases. This CDR3 is 16 amino acids long. V trimming: 0 bases; J trimming: 2 bases; junction bases outside the gene matches: 7. The V gene's germline CDR1 is SGDLS and CDR2 YYNGEE. The CDR3 region is CASSVARGGKQETQYF. DNA for the CDR3: TGTGCCAGCAGCGTAGCGCGGGGAGGGAAACAAGAGACCCAGTACTTC.

This clone has only a few counts. The rearrangement uses TRBV6-4 and TRBJ2-7; possibly TRBD2 for D (6 bases). V was pared by 7 bases and J by 3 bases, with 16 bases between. The CDR3 extends over 14 amino acids. Germline V lookup: CDR1 MRHNA, CDR2 SNTAGT. In nucleotides, the CDR3 is TGTGCCAGCATCCGAGGGACTCCCCACTACGAGCAGTACTTC. Its protein product is CASIRGTPHYEQYF.

CDR3 sequence reads: CASSSVGYTF. Here the CDR3 DNA reads TGTGCCAGCAGTTCAGTTGGCTACACCTTC. V gene TRBV28 combines with J gene TRBJ1-2; D is undetermined. Trimming left V 4 bases short and J 7 bases short, with 4 bases between. The CDR3 contains 10 residues. Germline CDR1 reads MDHEN; CDR2 reads SYDVKM.